This TCR beta chain is from a study of beta chain features in type 1 diabetes (dated 2018 in TCRdb). Describing the broader study: No differences in mean age, gender distribution, total cell number or subset yield were found between patients and healthy donors. A total of 107,917,701 sorted cells were examined across all samples, and a strong correlation was observed between cell number per subset and RNA yield. In the study, TCRB repertoires of sorted circulating CD4+ T cell subsets from recently diagnosed type 1 diabetes patients were compared with those of matched healthy donors. Naive and central memory subsets were obtained from all 30 or so donors, but regulatory and stem cell-like memory subsets were isolated from only 8 patients and roughly eight healthy donors.

Concerning this clone itself: The antigen this receptor binds is unknown. No clone much larger than this one lies a single base away; base qualities are absent.

The entire amount of isolated RNA was reverse transcribed using the High Capacity cDNA Reverse Transcription Kit, so the sequenced TCRB transcripts were expressed ones. Deep immunoSEQ sequencing was applied to naive, central memory and regulatory T cell samples, giving an average of roughly 3.3 million total reads per sample. Sorted cells were lysed in RLT buffer and RNA was extracted with DNase-treated RNeasy Micro or Mini kits, depending on cell number. Each cell subset was processed on its own to prevent cross-contamination, while patient and healthy donor samples were processed together. The immunoSEQ multiplex PCR was used to amplify TCRB sequences from cDNA, yielding 87-bp fragments that span the CDR3 region. Amplicons were sequenced on the Illumina HiSeq platform. The study's processing was this. PCR bias was corrected computationally using synthetic template baselines, and reads within Hamming distance 2 were collapsed, with unmergeable singletons discarded. Reads were aligned against IMGT so that V, D and J genes, CDR3 length and insertions or deletions at six rearrangement sites could be assigned. Within each subset, clonotype counts were normalized to sorted cell number, after which true diversity and Gini coefficients were computed with the tcR R package. The overlap coefficient, calculated on TCRB nucleotide sequences, was used to measure repertoire sharing. As a proxy for the pre-selection repertoire, out-of-frame TCRB sequences from naive cells were analyzed. In TCRdb, the immuneACCESS table is reduced to in-frame sequences with V and J assigned. These tables do not hold every clone; where another copy was compared, an unresolved V gene accounts for under half, and the others remain unexplained. The V and J calls and clone size come from that table; D and trimming were worked out from the DNA. The sample table records about 700,000 clones; roughly 12% of these occur just once. The ten biggest clones cover 0.022% of the sample.

Broader findings and caveats from the paper: In all four CD4+ subsets, TCRB CDR3 length was moderately but significantly shorter in type 1 diabetes patients. Sequencing cDNA rather than genomic DNA could over-represent highly expressing activated cells, although activation and CD3 levels did not differ between groups. Shorter templates might be favored by PCR, yet because patient and control samples were amplified and corrected together, any such skew would affect both groups equally. Naive, central memory and regulatory TCRB repertoires appeared more similar among patients than among healthy donors. Only small numbers of individuals were included in the HLA sub-analyses, which left unresolved whether HLA type had any influence on TCRB rearrangement. Fewer insertions and more nucleotide deletions at VDJ recombination sites were observed in patients with type 1 diabetes, implying thymic rearrangement abnormalities.

A distance of 9 bases separates the germline ends of V and J, which lose 0 bases and 2 bases respectively. According to the germline V gene (reference sequence), CDR1 reads GTSNPN and CDR2 reads SVGIG. Spanning cysteine to phenylalanine, the CDR3 consists of 14 amino acids. Only the CDR3 DNA is retained, 42 bases long and in frame from the first base. A single peripheral blood draw of about 116 mL on average was collected from each donor into heparinised tubes. Using a panel that included CD45RO, CCR7, CD25, CD127, CD95 and CD27, naive, central memory, regulatory and stem cell-like memory CD4+ T cells were sorted on a BD FACSAria II. All sorted populations exceeded 95% purity. Right away, PBMCs were isolated by Lymphoprep density gradient centrifugation and were stained directly, with no culture step. So that batch effects would be minimized, each experiment stained and sorted samples in pairs, pairing one healthy donor with one patient.

Source material: naive CD4+ T cells from blood. According to the study, the label for this sample's cell subset or site signals: true naive CD4+ T cells. This receptor chain uses TRBV30 and TRBJ2-3; a tentative D call is TRBD2 (6 bases match). This TCR came from a man aged 18 to 29 with type 1 diabetes. The CDR3 corresponds to CAWSVLAATDTQYF. The base sequence is TGTGCCTGGAGTGTATTAGCGGCCACAGATACGCAGTATTTT. The full variable domain, with segments outside the CDR3 supplied by the reference TRBV30 and TRBJ2-3 proteins, appears as SQTIHQWPATLVQPVGSPLSLECTVEGTSNPNLYWYRQAAGRGLQLLFYSVGIGQISSEVPQNLSASRPQDRQFILSSKKLLLSDSGFYLCAWSVLAATDTQYFGPGTRLTVL.